This T cell receptor (beta chain) was found in a study of Ad26.COV2.S vaccination and SARS-CoV-2 variants. The study's findings and limits: After vaccination, substantial breadth of spike-specific CD8+ and CD4+ responses was reported.

Clones were read by immunoSEQ multiplex PCR, and TCRdb kept only the in-frame ones, dropping some. The data contain about 480,000 clones, around nine tenths of them singletons. The treatment was: about 20 received Ad26.COV2.S at low or high dose, single or two shots; five or six received placebo; per-sample allocation not given. All samples were drawn on day 63, counting from the first vaccine or placebo injection. For this clone: What it binds is unknown.

The V gene end was trimmed by 0 bases and the J gene end by 1 base; junction bases not matched to a gene: 11. The germline gives CDR1 SGHRS, CDR2 YFSETQ. The CDR3 is made up of 19 amino acids. Here the sequenced sample was peripheral blood, taken in a trial of Ad26.COV2.S vaccine versus placebo. The rearrangement links TRBV5-1 to TRBJ2-4, with 9 bases identical to TRBD2. The clonotype originates from a person aged 18-65 years who received the Ad26.COV2.S COVID-19 vaccine or a placebo. CDR3 sequence (DNA): TGCGCCAGCAGCTTGGCGGGACTAGCAATGGAGCACGCCAAAAACATTCAGTACTTC. It yields the protein CASSLAGLAMEHAKNIQYF.